Shown below are 3 T cell receptor beta chains from a single sample sequenced in a study of monozygotic twins with inflammatory bowel disease. TCRdb reprocessed the 5' RACE reads and reports one entry per CDR3 protein, with no DNA. The sample table includes around 400,000 distinct CDR3 sequences. Sequencing input: blood. These receptor sequences come from a human donor with ulcerative colitis or Crohn's disease, or a healthy co-twin of an affected twin (not recorded which).

This chain connects TRBV7-3 to TRBJ2-3; TCRdb lists TRBD2, though no DNA is available to test this call. The length of the CDR3 is 18 residues. CDR1 is SGHTA, CDR2 FQGTGA, per germline. CDR3 sequence: CASSLNRPGLANTDTQYF.

The rearrangement uses TRBV20-1 and TRBJ1-4. Germline CDR1 is DFQATT and CDR2 is SNEGSKA (reference sequence). The CDR3 has 14 residues. The CDR3 loop is CSALPGLRDEKLFF.

The rearrangement uses TRBV2 and TRBJ2-6; TCRdb's D call, TRBD2, is unchecked because there is no DNA. The CDR3 loop spans 16 amino acids. Germline V CDR1 and CDR2: SNHLY, FYNNEI. CDR3 protein: CASSWEEGLGANVLTF.